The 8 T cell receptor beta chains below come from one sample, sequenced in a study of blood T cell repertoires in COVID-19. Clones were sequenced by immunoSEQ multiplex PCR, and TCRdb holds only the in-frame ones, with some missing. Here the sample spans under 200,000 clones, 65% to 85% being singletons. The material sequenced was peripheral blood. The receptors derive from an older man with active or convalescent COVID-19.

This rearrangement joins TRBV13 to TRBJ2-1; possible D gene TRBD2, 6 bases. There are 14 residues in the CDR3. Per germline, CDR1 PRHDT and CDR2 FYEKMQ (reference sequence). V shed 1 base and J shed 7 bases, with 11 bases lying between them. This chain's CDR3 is CASSLEKGRNEQFF. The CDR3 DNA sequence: TGTGCCAGCAGCTTAGAGAAGGGGAGGAATGAGCAGTTCTTC.

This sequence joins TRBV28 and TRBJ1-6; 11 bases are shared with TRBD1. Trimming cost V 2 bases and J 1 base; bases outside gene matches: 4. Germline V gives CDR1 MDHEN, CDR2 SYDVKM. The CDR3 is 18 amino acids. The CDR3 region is CASSLGTGGRSYNSPLHF. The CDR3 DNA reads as TGTGCCAGCAGTTTAGGGACAGGGGGGAGGTCCTATAATTCACCCCTCCACTTT.

The CDR3, as DNA: TGTGCCATCAGTGACGCAGGGGATACCGGGGAGCTGTTTTTT. It yields the protein CAISDAGDTGELFF. J is TRBJ2-2 and V is TRBV10-3; D might be TRBD1 (6 bases). V shed 3 bases and J shed 5 bases, with 10 bases lying between them. Per the germline V gene, CDR1 is ENHRY and CDR2 is SYGVKD. The CDR3 loop spans 14 amino acids.

The CDR3 nucleotides read TGTGCCAGCTCACCAAGGGAGGCTAGCTCCTACGAGCAGTACTTC. Translation gives CASSPREASSYEQYF. The V gene is TRBV18, the J gene TRBJ2-7, with D perhaps TRBD2 (6 bases). From germline, CDR1 is KGHSH and CDR2 LQKENI. V was pared by 2 bases and J by 0 bases, with 11 bases between. The CDR3 runs to 15 residues.

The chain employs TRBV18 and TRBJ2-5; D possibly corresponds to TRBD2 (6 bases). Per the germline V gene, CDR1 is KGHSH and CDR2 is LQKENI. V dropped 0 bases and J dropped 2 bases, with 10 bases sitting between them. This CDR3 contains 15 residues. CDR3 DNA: TGTGCCAGCTCACCACCGGGAGGACGGCAAGAGACCCAGTACTTC. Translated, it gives CASSPPGGRQETQYF.

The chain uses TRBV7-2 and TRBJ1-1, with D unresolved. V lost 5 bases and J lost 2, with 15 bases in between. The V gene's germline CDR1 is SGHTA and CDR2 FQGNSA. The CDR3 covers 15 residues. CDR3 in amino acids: CASSALLPGNTEAFF. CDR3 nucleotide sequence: TGTGCCAGCAGCGCACTCTTACCGGGAAACACTGAAGCTTTCTTT.

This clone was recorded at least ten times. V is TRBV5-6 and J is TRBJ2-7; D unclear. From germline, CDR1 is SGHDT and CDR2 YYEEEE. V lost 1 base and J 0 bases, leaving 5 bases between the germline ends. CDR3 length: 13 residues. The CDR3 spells CASSLLGSYEQYF. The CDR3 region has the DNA TGTGCCAGCAGCTTGCTCGGCTCCTACGAGCAGTACTTC. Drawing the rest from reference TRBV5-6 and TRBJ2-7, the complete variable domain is DAGVTQSPTHLIKTRGQQVTLRCSPKSGHDTVSWYQQALGQGPQFIFQYYEEEERQRGNFPDRFSGHQFPNYSSELNVNALLLGDSALYLCASSLLGSYEQYFGPGTRLTVT.

CDR3 residues: CASSGRQGREKLFF. The CDR3 DNA reads TGTGCCAGCAGCGGCCGACAGGGGCGCGAAAAACTGTTTTTT. The rearrangement joins TRBV6-2 or TRBV6-3 to TRBJ1-4, with 8 positions matching TRBD1. Trimming cost V 6 bases and J 8 bases; bases outside gene matches: 8. This CDR3 region has 14 residues. From germline, CDR1 is MNHEY and CDR2 SVGEGT.